This T cell receptor beta chain emerged from a study of cytomegalovirus exposure and HLA in healthy donors. Study-level results: The authors listed 150 to 200 TCR beta chains as cytomegalovirus-associated. A classifier reportedly called cytomegalovirus status with high sensitivity and specificity.

Details on this clone: Antigen unknown.

The V segment lost 1 base and the J segment 4 bases; nucleotides outside the gene matches: 4. This CDR3 is 15 amino acids long. Germline loops: CDR1 SGHTS, CDR2 YDEGEE. PCR was performed using 60 Vbeta and 13 Jbeta primers. Data came from immunoSEQ multiplex PCR; TCRdb stores just in-frame clones and leaves some out. This sample yields around 130,000 clones, of which roughly two thirds are seen a single time; approximately 1.7% belongs to the top ten. The rearrangement links TRBV5-8 to TRBJ2-5; the match to TRBD1 covers 10 bases. The clonotype originates from a male donor in good health and CMV-seronegative. Source material: PBMCs. CDR3 in amino acids: CASSLRRTGGETQYF. The CDR3 DNA is TGTGCCAGCAGCTTGAGACGGACAGGGGGAGAGACCCAGTACTTC.